These 20 T cell receptor beta chains were sequenced from one sample in a study of molecular identifiers for immune sequencing clone quantification. TCRdb called the PCR reads again in MiXCR, with one record for every CDR3 protein. The sample yields over 550,000 distinct CDR3 sequences, 25% seen once. Material: naive CD8+ T cells from blood, with Jurkat cell RNA spiked in. Stated subset: FACS-sorted CD8+CD4-CCR7+CD45RA+ naive T cells. Every receptor here comes from a human donor in good health. Some libraries in this study had Jurkat cell RNA spiked in.

The CDR3 coding sequence is TGTGCCAGCAGCCTGGGGGGAAGTCTGCCCCAGCATTTT. Protein: CASSLGGSLPQHF. The J gene is TRBJ1-5, the V gene TRBV27; D might be TRBD1 (5 bases). This CDR3 is 13 amino acids long. The V gene's germline CDR1 is MNHEY and CDR2 SMNVEV (reference sequence). The germline V and J ends were trimmed by 6 bases and 9 bases, with 15 bases remaining between them.

This clonotype was detected many times. The chain uses TRBV28 and TRBJ2-5; weak D call: TRBD1 (5 bases). Trimming pared 3 bases from V and 1 base from J, leaving 9 bases between. The CDR3 contains 14 residues. Germline CDR1 is MDHEN and CDR2 is SYDVKM. The CDR3: CASSLSGIQETQYF. CDR3 DNA: TGTGCCAGCAGTTTGTCAGGGATCCAAGAGACCCAGTACTTC.

This clonotype was picked up a small number of times. The chain joins TRBV7-2 to TRBJ2-7, with 9 bases aligning to TRBD1. The CDR3 is 16 residues long. CDR1 SGHTA and CDR2 FQGNSA come from the germline V gene. Unmatched junction bases numbered 8, after V lost 0 bases and J lost 5 bases. The DNA of the CDR3 is TGTGCCAGCAGCTTAGCGGGGGGACAGGGTCGCAACGAGCAGTACTTC. As protein: CASSLAGGQGRNEQYF.

To note about this clonotype: A much larger clone sits a single nucleotide away, making a read error possible. This chain connects TRBV30 to TRBJ1-1; D is uncertain. Trimming removed 3 bases from V and 1 base from J, with 9 bases in between. CDR1 GTSNPN and CDR2 SVGIG come from the germline V gene (reference sequence). CDR3 size: 13 residues. CDR3 bases: TGTGCCTGGAGACACGGCTGGAACACTGAAGCTTTCTTT. This codes for CAWRHGWNTEAFF. The full variable domain, rest sourced from reference TRBV30 and TRBJ1-1, is SQTIHQWPATLVQPVGSPLSLECTVEGTSNPNLYWYRQAAGRGLQLLFYSVGIGQISSEVPQNLSASRPQDRQFILSSKKLLLSDSGFYLCAWRHGWNTEAFFGQGTRLTVV.

The V gene is TRBV6-2 or TRBV6-3, the J gene TRBJ2-7; TRBD1 matches at 11 bases. This CDR3 is 17 amino acids long. The V gene end was trimmed by 0 bases and the J gene end by 5 bases; junction bases not matched to a gene: 9. CDR1 and CDR2 (germline): MNHEY, SVGEGT. CDR3 coding DNA: TGTGCCAGCAGTTACTCCCCTGGGACAGGGGGTTTCGACGAGCAGTACTTC. It specifies CASSYSPGTGGFDEQYF.

This clonotype was recorded once. The V gene is TRBV5-1, the J gene TRBJ1-2; D is perhaps TRBD1 (5 bases). V shed 4 bases and J shed 4 bases, with 14 bases lying between them. CDR3 length: 14 amino acids. Per germline, CDR1 SGHRS and CDR2 YFSETQ. Here the CDR3 reads CASSPKTVSYGYTF. Written as DNA, the CDR3 is TGCGCCAGCAGCCCAAAGACAGTTAGCTATGGCTACACCTTC.

This clonotype has more than one count but fewer than ten. The chain employs TRBV9 and TRBJ2-1; 9 nucleotides line up with TRBD2. This CDR3 spans 15 amino acids. From germline, CDR1 is SGDLS and CDR2 YYNGEE. The junction had 3 bases not matched to a gene; V was cut back by 0 bases and J by 5 bases. The CDR3 DNA sequence: TGTGCCAGCAGCGTAGGTAGCGGGGGAGACAATGAGCAGTTCTTC. Protein product: CASSVGSGGDNEQFF.

This clonotype appeared a few times. This chain connects TRBV12-3 or TRBV12-4 to TRBJ2-5, with D tentatively TRBD2 (6 bases). Trimming cost V 5 bases and J 10 bases, with 17 bases left between them. The CDR3 has 13 amino acids. The CDR3 spells CASSPLERVDQYF. CDR3 in DNA: TGTGCCAGCAGTCCTCTCGAGCGGGTCGACCAGTACTTC.

This chain uses TRBV6-6 with TRBJ1-1; 9 nucleotides agree with TRBD1. Trimming took 2 bases from V and 5 from J; bases not matched to a gene: 3. CDR1 MNHNY and CDR2 SVGAGI come from the germline V gene (reference sequence). CDR3 size: 14 residues. CDR3 DNA sequence: TGTGCCAGCAGTTACACGGACAGGGGAACTGAAGCTTTCTTT. Protein sequence: CASSYTDRGTEAFF.

The chain carries TRBV7-9 and TRBJ2-1; TRBD1 is a possible D gene (6 bases). V lost 4 bases and J lost 2, with 12 bases in between. CDR1 and CDR2 (germline): SEHNR, FQNEAQ (reference sequence). The CDR3 runs 15 residues. The CDR3 coding sequence is TGTGCCAGCAGCTCCGGGACAAGTGCCTACAATGAGCAGTTCTTC. Translating it yields CASSSGTSAYNEQFF.

A note on this clonotype: A much larger clone sits a single nucleotide away, making a read error possible. The J gene is TRBJ2-5, the V gene TRBV4-3, with 8 bases lining up with TRBD1. The germline V gene encodes CDR1 LGHNA and CDR2 YSLEER. The CDR3 consists of 15 residues. The CDR3 sequence is CTSSQLDRAGETQYF. In nucleotides, the CDR3 is TGCACCAGCAGCCAGCTGGACAGGGCGGGGGAGACCCAGTACTTC.

A few counts support this clonotype. The chain couples TRBV30 to TRBJ1-1, with D unclear. This CDR3 comprises 11 residues. V lost 5 bases to trimming and J lost 1 base, with 5 bases between them. Germline V gene sequence: CDR1 GTSNPN, CDR2 SVGIG (reference sequence). CDR3 nucleotides: TGTGCCTGGCTCGGGAACACTGAAGCTTTCTTT. This translates into CAWLGNTEAFF.

Points on this clonotype: A much bigger clone sits one base away, suggesting this may be a read error. Since no conserved phenylalanine or tryptophan closes the CDR3, a read error is the likely cause. This chain connects TRBV7-2 to TRBJ2-7; 9 bases map to TRBD2. The CDR3 has 15 amino acids. Germline CDR1 SGHTA, CDR2 FQGNSA. With V trimmed by 1 base and J by 3 bases, 4 bases remained unmatched. CDR3 in amino acids: CASSLDPSGVYEQYS. For the CDR3, the DNA is TGTGCCAGCAGCTTAGATCCTAGCGGGGTCTACGAGCAGTACTCC.

J is TRBJ2-7 and V is TRBV3-1; D is unresolved. This CDR3 comprises 16 residues. Germline V lookup: CDR1 LGHDT, CDR2 YNNKEL (reference sequence). Between the trimmed V and J ends, which lost 0 bases and 5 bases, there was a span of 17 bases. CDR3 in amino acids: CASSQDPVGFPHEQYF. The CDR3 nucleotides read TGTGCCAGCAGCCAAGATCCGGTAGGGTTCCCCCACGAGCAGTACTTC.

This clonotype has at least ten counts. The rearrangement joins TRBV9 to TRBJ2-5; TRBD2 aligns across 8 bases. The germline gives CDR1 SGDLS, CDR2 YYNGEE. This CDR3 has 15 amino acids. V shed 6 bases, J shed 5 bases, and the junction held 12 bases outside the gene matches. The CDR3 DNA follows: TGTGCCAGCAACCGCCAAGGACTAGCCCAGGAGACCCAGTACTTC. Amino acid sequence: CASNRQGLAQETQYF. The full variable domain, with the rest looked up from reference TRBV9 and TRBJ2-5, is DSGVTQTPKHLITATGQRVTLRCSPRSGDLSVYWYQQSLDQGLQFLIQYYNGEERAKGNILERFSAQQFPDLHSELNLSSLELGDSALYFCASNRQGLAQETQYFGPGTRLLVL.

This clonotype was found many times. This chain uses TRBV29-1 with TRBJ1-4; D remains unclear. This CDR3 region has 11 residues. In germline, CDR1 is SQVTM, CDR2 ANQGSEA. Trimming shortened V by 7 bases and J by 8 bases, and 11 bases separated the two germline ends. The CDR3 nucleotides read TGCAGCGCCCAGAAGTCCGAAAAACTGTTTTTT. Protein sequence: CSAQKSEKLFF.

A remark on this clonotype: At one boundary the junction diverges from the germline segment, which might be a read error. The rearrangement uses TRBV27 and TRBJ2-3; 8 bases are shared with TRBD1. Germline V gene sequence: CDR1 MNHEY, CDR2 SMNVEV (reference sequence). CDR3 size: 15 residues. CDR3 in DNA: TGTGCCAGCAGTCCAAACCCAGGGGGCACGGATACGCAGTATTTT. Its translation: CASSPNPGGTDTQYF.

The table lists this clonotype with many counts. This chain joins TRBV13 and TRBJ1-5, with 11 positions matching TRBD1. V shed 5 bases, J shed 5 bases, and the junction held 14 bases outside the gene matches. Germline CDR1 reads PRHDT; CDR2 reads FYEKMQ (reference sequence). This CDR3 has 18 residues. The CDR3 here is CASSLNASGQGVDQPQHF. CDR3 DNA: TGTGCCAGCAGCCTAAATGCTTCGGGACAGGGGGTTGATCAGCCCCAGCATTTT.

This sequence joins TRBV25-1 and TRBJ1-5; 8 bases line up with TRBD1. The germline V gene has CDR1 MGHDK and CDR2 SYGVNS. CDR3 length equals 18 residues. The V and J ends lost 2 bases and 5 bases, in that order; junction bases with no gene match: 14. CDR3 region: CASSEVFRQGAKDQPQHF. CDR3 sequence (DNA): TGTGCCAGCAGTGAAGTTTTCAGGCAGGGGGCGAAAGATCAGCCCCAGCATTTT.

V gene TRBV7-9 combines with J gene TRBJ2-2; either TRBD1 or TRBD2 may fit D (5 bases each). The V end lost 5 bases, the J end lost 4 bases, and 11 bases lay between the germline ends. Germline lookup yields CDR1 SEHNR and CDR2 FQNEAQ (reference sequence). The CDR3 contains 14 residues. In nucleotides, the CDR3 is TGTGCCAGCAGCCGAGACGGGACCACCGGGGAGCTGTTTTTT. Its protein product is CASSRDGTTGELFF.